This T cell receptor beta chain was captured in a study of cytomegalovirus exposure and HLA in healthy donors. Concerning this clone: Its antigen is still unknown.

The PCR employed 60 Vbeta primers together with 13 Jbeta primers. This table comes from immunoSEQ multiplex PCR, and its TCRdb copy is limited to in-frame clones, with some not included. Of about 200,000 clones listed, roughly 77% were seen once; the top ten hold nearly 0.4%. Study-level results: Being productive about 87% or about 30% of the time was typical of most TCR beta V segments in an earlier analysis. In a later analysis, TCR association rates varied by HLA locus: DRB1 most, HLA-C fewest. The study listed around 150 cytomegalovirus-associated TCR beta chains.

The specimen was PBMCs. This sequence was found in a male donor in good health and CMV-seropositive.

The CDR3 region is CASSHDPGQGVGETQYF. The CDR3 nucleotides are TGCGCCAGCAGCCACGACCCGGGACAGGGTGTAGGGGAGACCCAGTACTTC. This chain joins TRBV4-1 and TRBJ2-5, with 9 bases identical to TRBD1. CDR1 and CDR2 (germline): MGHRA, YSYEKL. Trimming removed 3 bases from V and 5 bases from J; junction bases left unmatched: 13. There are 17 residues in the CDR3.